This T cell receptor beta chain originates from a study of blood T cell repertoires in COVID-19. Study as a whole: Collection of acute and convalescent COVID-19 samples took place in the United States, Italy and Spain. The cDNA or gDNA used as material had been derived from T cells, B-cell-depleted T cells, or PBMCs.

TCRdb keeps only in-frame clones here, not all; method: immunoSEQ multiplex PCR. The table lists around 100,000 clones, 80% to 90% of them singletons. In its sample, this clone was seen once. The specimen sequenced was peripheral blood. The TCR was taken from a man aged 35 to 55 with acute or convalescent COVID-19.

The CDR3 sequence: CASRETGRGYNEQFF. The CDR3 nucleotides read TGTGCCAGCAGGGAGACAGGTAGGGGGTACAATGAGCAGTTCTTC. The chain employs TRBV6-5 and TRBJ2-1; D is perhaps TRBD1 (6 bases). Germline V lookup: CDR1 MNHEY, CDR2 SVGAGI. The CDR3 length is 15 residues. Trimming shortened V by 6 bases and J by 4 bases, and 16 bases separated the two germline ends.